This T cell receptor (beta chain) is drawn from a study of control samples from healthy donors and cancer patients. Here immunoSEQ multiplex PCR was the method, and the copy in TCRdb shows in-frame clones only, minus some. Of over 150,000 clones in the sample, under 96% were seen once. With 3 bases clipped from V and 6 bases from J, the junction kept 6 bases outside the gene matches. The germline V gene has CDR1 MGHRA and CDR2 YSYEKL. This CDR3 region has 15 residues. This receptor was obtained from a woman aged 25-40 years in good health. Input material: blood. The gene calls are TRBV4-1 and TRBJ1-3; 9 bases are shared with TRBD1. This CDR3 reads CASSQGDREANTIYF. The CDR3 nucleotides read TGCGCCAGCAGCCAGGGGGACAGGGAGGCAAACACCATATATTTT.